The 15 T cell receptor beta chains listed next were all sequenced from one sample in a study of shared clonotypes between healthy human individuals. Clones were sequenced by immunoSEQ multiplex PCR, and TCRdb holds only the in-frame ones, with some missing. This table has around 700,000 clones, about two thirds appearing once. Sample: memory CD4+ T cells sorted from blood. Subset of the sample: CD45RA-negative fraction. All receptors derive from a woman aged 25 to 39 in good health.

For the CDR3, the DNA is TGTGCCAGCAGTGTTCCGGGACTAGCGGAGCCCTGGAGTACTACGCAGTATTTT. It is translated as CASSVPGLAEPWSTTQYF. The V and J genes are TRBV6-1 and TRBJ2-3, with 11 bases aligning to TRBD2. The CDR3 consists of 18 residues. J lost 8 bases, V lost 4 bases, and 17 bases had no gene match. CDR1 MNHNS and CDR2 SASEGT come from the germline V gene.

This rearrangement joins TRBV11-2 to TRBJ2-1; 11 bases align to TRBD2. V lost 1 base, J lost 9 bases, and 5 bases stayed unmatched. CDR1 and CDR2 from the germline V gene are SGHAT and FQNNGV. The CDR3 runs to 15 residues. CDR3 protein: CASSLAGTSGVEQFF. DNA for the CDR3: TGTGCCAGCAGCTTAGCCGGGACTAGCGGAGTTGAGCAGTTCTTC.

This clone occurred once. The CDR3, as DNA: TGCAGCGTTGCTCCGGGAGCGGCAGAGACCCAGTACTTC. Its translation is CSVAPGAAETQYF. This chain uses TRBV29-1 with TRBJ2-5; possible D gene TRBD2, 6 bases. The V and J ends lost 4 bases and 4 bases respectively, with 13 bases between them. This CDR3 is 13 amino acids long. Germline loops: CDR1 SQVTM, CDR2 ANQGSEA.

V and J are TRBV25-1 and TRBJ2-1; perhaps TRBD2 as D (6 bases). The germline V gene encodes CDR1 MGHDK and CDR2 SYGVNS. The CDR3 contains 17 residues. Trimming left V 2 bases short and J 8 bases short, with 22 bases between. CDR3 DNA sequence: TGTGCCAGCAGTGAAACCCTGCCGGGAGAGGATATCCATGAGCAGTTCTTC. Translation: CASSETLPGEDIHEQFF.

The V and J genes are TRBV19 and TRBJ1-5, with D possibly matching TRBD1 (5 bases). Germline CDR1 and CDR2: LNHDA and SQIVND (reference sequence). The CDR3 runs 14 residues. Trimming took off 9 bases at V and 2 bases at J, with 14 bases between the two ends. The CDR3 reads CASTGTVRNQPQHF. For the CDR3, the DNA is TGTGCCAGCACAGGAACGGTGCGCAATCAGCCCCAGCATTTT.

To note about this clone: This may come from a read error, since a much larger clone is one base off. This chain uses TRBV28 with TRBJ2-7; D remains unclear. V was shortened by 6 bases and J by 2 bases, with 8 bases between the two germline ends. There are 12 residues in the CDR3. Germline-derived CDR1 and CDR2 are MDHEN and SYDVKM. DNA for the CDR3: TGTGCCAGCAGCCCTCGACCCTACGAGCAGTACTTC. This translates into CASSPRPYEQYF.

In this sample, this clone turned up once. This chain uses TRBV18 with TRBJ1-4; D is uncertain. V was cut by 0 bases and J by 7 bases, with 6 bases left in between. The CDR3 runs to 13 residues. Germline CDR1 and CDR2: KGHSH and LQKENI. The chain's CDR3 is CASSPPGLEKLFF. The CDR3, as DNA: TGTGCCAGCTCACCACCAGGGCTTGAAAAACTGTTTTTT.

The chain recombines TRBV10-3 with TRBJ2-5, with 7 bases matching TRBD2. J lost 2 bases, V lost 5 bases, and 11 bases had no gene match. The CDR3 totals 16 residues. Looked up from germline, CDR1 is ENHRY and CDR2 is SYGVKD. The DNA for the CDR3 is TGTGCCATCAGTAGAAGCCGGGCGGGGGTGCAAGAGACCCAGTACTTC. Translation gives CAISRSRAGVQETQYF.

This chain connects TRBV7-6 to TRBJ2-3, with unresolved D. Germline V lookup: CDR1 SGHVS, CDR2 FNYEAQ. Trimming left V 2 bases short and J 4 bases short, with 4 bases between. This CDR3 contains 12 residues. The CDR3 is CASSLWADTQYF. The CDR3 region has the DNA TGTGCCAGCAGCTTATGGGCAGATACGCAGTATTTT.

This clone came up once. This chain uses TRBV6-5 with TRBJ2-4; TRBD2 aligns across 10 bases. Germline V CDR1 and CDR2: MNHEY, SVGAGI. V lost 6 bases and J lost 5; bases outside the gene matches: 10. The CDR3 is 16 amino acids. The CDR3 sequence is CASRYTRAGGENIQYF. The CDR3 DNA follows: TGTGCCAGCAGATACACGAGAGCGGGAGGGGAAAACATTCAGTACTTC.

This rearrangement joins TRBV7-8 to TRBJ2-7, with D perhaps matching TRBD2 (5 bases). In germline, CDR1 is SGHVS, CDR2 FQNEAQ. The CDR3 sequence is 15 residues long. The ends were cut back, 2 bases at V and 0 bases at J, with 11 bases in the middle. Here the CDR3 reads CASSLLPRDSYEQYF. CDR3 bases: TGTGCCAGCAGCTTACTCCCCCGGGACTCCTACGAGCAGTACTTC.

The chain is built from TRBV5-1 and TRBJ2-3; D ambiguous. The CDR3 is made up of 15 amino acids. V was clipped by 1 base and J by 1 base, with 10 bases between them. The germline CDR1 and CDR2 sequences are SGHRS and YFSETQ. The chain's CDR3 is CASSLFSRGTDTQYF. For the CDR3, the DNA is TGCGCCAGCAGCTTGTTCTCAAGGGGCACAGATACGCAGTATTTT.

The V gene is TRBV15, the J gene TRBJ2-7; perhaps TRBD1 as D (6 bases). Trimming shortened V by 5 bases and J by 2 bases, and 19 bases separated the two germline ends. Looked up from germline, CDR1 is LNHNV and CDR2 is YYDKDF (reference sequence). This CDR3 region has 16 residues. CDR3 residues: CATSSFRDNPAYEQYF. CDR3 bases: TGTGCCACCAGCTCCTTCCGGGACAACCCAGCCTACGAGCAGTACTTC.

J is TRBJ2-6 and V is TRBV27; D call uncertain. V dropped 6 bases and J dropped 6 bases, with 9 bases sitting between them. The CDR3 loop spans 13 amino acids. Germline CDR1 MNHEY, CDR2 SMNVEV (reference sequence). The CDR3 sequence is CASRLLEANVLTF. The CDR3 region has the DNA TGTGCCAGCAGACTTTTGGAGGCCAACGTCCTGACTTTC.

The chain combines TRBV5-5 with TRBJ2-5; 10 positions match TRBD2. Germline CDR1 reads SGHKS; CDR2 reads YYEKEE (reference sequence). J gave up 4 bases and V 2 bases, and 8 bases lay outside the gene matches. This CDR3 spans 16 amino acids. CDR3 region: CASSFLAGDPSETQYF. CDR3 sequence (DNA): TGTGCCAGCAGCTTCCTAGCGGGAGATCCCTCAGAGACCCAGTACTTC.